Below, 4 T cell receptor beta chains from the same sample are listed, as sequenced in a study of blood T cell repertoires in COVID-19 (dated by TCRdb to the early 2020s). Receptors were amplified or captured by the immunoSEQ multiplex PCR assay. TCRdb mirrors the immuneACCESS table, restricted to in-frame sequences. Some clones are absent from its copies; in checked studies, under half trace to an unresolved V gene, and the reason for the others is unknown. In this sample the table shows more than 350,000 clones, roughly 88% of which occur a single time. The top ten clonotypes cover about 1.4% of the sample. Sequencing used PBMCs or T cells enriched from blood (not recorded which). These receptors were taken from a woman between 18 and 30 years old who had been exposed to COVID-19.

V is TRBV18 and J is TRBJ2-7; TRBD1 is a possible D gene (5 bases). The CDR3 has 13 residues. Germline loops: CDR1 KGHSH, CDR2 LQKENI. The V end was cut by 3 bases, the J end by 0 bases, with 6 bases between. CDR3 loop: CASSPGASYEQYF. CDR3 bases: TGTGCCAGCTCACCTGGGGCCTCCTACGAGCAGTACTTC. Based on the CDR3 plus reference TRBV18 and TRBJ2-7, the full variable domain is NAGVMQNPRHLVRRRGQEARLRCSPMKGHSHVYWYRQLPEEGLKFMVYLQKENIIDESGMPKERFSAEFPKEGPSILRIQQVVRGDSAAYFCASSPGASYEQYFGPGTRLTVT.

The chain employs TRBV18 and TRBJ1-3; D perhaps matches TRBD1 (6 bases). Germline values: CDR1 KGHSH, CDR2 LQKENI. This CDR3 spans 15 amino acids. V gave up 6 bases and J gave up 0 bases, with 12 bases separating them. CDR3 region: CASSTDRASGNTIYF. The CDR3 DNA is TGTGCCAGCTCTACGGACAGAGCCTCTGGAAACACCATATATTTT.

This clone was found once. This rearrangement joins TRBV30 to TRBJ2-2; 7 bases map to TRBD1. The CDR3 spans 14 residues. After removal of 3 bases from V and 1 base from J, the junction contained 2 bases not matched to a gene. Germline values: CDR1 GTSNPN, CDR2 SVGIG (reference sequence). For the CDR3, the DNA is TGTGCCTGGAGGGGACAGCAGAACACCGGGGAGCTGTTTTTT. It encodes CAWRGQQNTGELFF.

The rearrangement links TRBV5-4 to TRBJ1-3; weak D call: TRBD1 (5 bases). CDR3 length equals 17 residues. From germline, CDR1 is SGHNT and CDR2 YYREEE (reference sequence). With 4 bases removed from V and 0 bases from J, the gap between germline ends came to 17 bases. CDR3 coding DNA: TGTGCCAGCAGCGTAGGCGGGGGAGGAAACTCTGGAAACACCATATATTTT. Amino acid sequence: CASSVGGGGNSGNTIYF.